These 16 T cell receptor beta chains originate from one sample sequenced in a study of OX40 agonist ivuxolimab in advanced cancers. Sequencing used immunoSEQ multiplex PCR; TCRdb keeps in-frame clones, though not all of them. The sample holds some 47,000 clones, over 80% seen once. The sample was CD4+ or CD8+ T cells sorted from blood, taken in a trial of the OX40 agonist ivuxolimab. The receptors here all came from an adult with an advanced solid tumor such as melanoma, head and neck, liver or kidney cancer.

This clone occurred a few times. The chain uses TRBV7-2 and TRBJ1-6; no reliable D call. Germline V gene data show CDR1 as SGHTA and CDR2 as FQGNSA. This CDR3 has 14 amino acids. V dropped 5 bases and J dropped 7 bases, with 12 bases sitting between them. DNA of the CDR3: TGTGCCAGCAGCCCCGGAGGCCAAAATTCACCCCTCCACTTT. This codes for CASSPGGQNSPLHF.

This clone was counted once. The chain joins TRBV5-6 to TRBJ2-5; D is uncertain. Trimming removed 3 bases from V and 1 base from J, with 7 bases in between. The CDR3 runs 13 residues. The germline V gene encodes CDR1 SGHDT and CDR2 YYEEEE. The CDR3 coding sequence is TGTGCCAGCAGCTGGGCCGTCCAAGAGACCCAGTACTTC. Translation: CASSWAVQETQYF. Filled out from reference TRBV5-6 and TRBJ2-5, the complete variable domain reads DAGVTQSPTHLIKTRGQQVTLRCSPKSGHDTVSWYQQALGQGPQFIFQYYEEEERQRGNFPDRFSGHQFPNYSSELNVNALLLGDSALYLCASSWAVQETQYFGPGTRLLVL.

The V call is TRBV2, the J call TRBJ1-1; a possible D gene is TRBD1 (5 bases). Trimming stripped 6 bases from V and 3 bases from J, with 17 bases between. The CDR3 has 15 residues. Germline loops: CDR1 SNHLY, CDR2 FYNNEI. CDR3 DNA: TGTGCCAGCAGCCGACTCAGGGATAGGGACACTGAAGCTTTCTTT. This sequence encodes CASSRLRDRDTEAFF.

This clone was recorded only once. CDR3 protein: CASSKASGSGLLETQYF. The CDR3 nucleotides read TGTGCCAGTAGTAAGGCTAGCGGGAGTGGATTACTAGAGACCCAGTACTTC. The gene calls are TRBV19 and TRBJ2-5; 10 bases agree with TRBD2. Germline V gene lookup returns CDR1 LNHDA and CDR2 SQIVND (reference sequence). V shed 4 bases, J shed 4 bases, and the junction held 12 bases outside the gene matches. The CDR3 sequence is 17 residues long. Combining the CDR3 with reference TRBV19 and TRBJ2-5 gives the whole variable domain DGGITQSPKYLFRKEGQNVTLSCEQNLNHDAMYWYRQDPGQGLRLIYYSQIVNDFQKGDIAEGYSVSREKKESFPLTVTSAQKNPTAFYLCASSKASGSGLLETQYFGPGTRLLVL.

V usage is TRBV4-1 and J usage is TRBJ1-5, with D hard to call. CDR1 and CDR2 (germline): MGHRA, YSYEKL. This CDR3 spans 16 amino acids. Trimming pared 1 base from V and 1 base from J, leaving 11 bases between. The CDR3 DNA reads as TGCGCCAGCAGCCAAGGGATGTGGGAAAGCAATCAGCCCCAGCATTTT. Translated: CASSQGMWESNQPQHF.

The rearrangement uses TRBV27 and TRBJ2-1; TRBD2 matches at 11 bases. Trimming took 4 bases from V and 4 from J; bases not matched to a gene: 3. The CDR3 extends over 15 amino acids. Germline V gene sequence: CDR1 MNHEY, CDR2 SMNVEV (reference sequence). CDR3 protein: CASSSGTSGYNEQFF. CDR3 nucleotide sequence: TGTGCCAGCAGTTCAGGGACTAGCGGATACAATGAGCAGTTCTTC.

The CDR3 nucleotides read TGTGCCAGCACCGAGGACAGGGGGAACACTGAAGCTTTCTTT. It codes for CASTEDRGNTEAFF. V usage is TRBV7-2 and J usage is TRBJ1-1, with 9 nucleotides matching TRBD1. Germline V gives CDR1 SGHTA, CDR2 FQGNSA. The CDR3 length is 14 residues. Germline trimming cut 7 bases from V and 1 base from J; bases unmatched to any gene: 4.

This clone has only a few counts. The chain links TRBV4-3 to TRBJ2-7, with a possible D match to TRBD1 (5 bases). There are 14 residues in the CDR3. Trimming left V 0 bases short and J 6 bases short, with 12 bases between. Germline-derived CDR1 and CDR2 are LGHNA and YSLEER. The CDR3 region has the DNA TGCGCCAGCAGCCAAGACAGGGAATATGGCGAGCAGTACTTC. Translating it yields CASSQDREYGEQYF.

The rearrangement joins TRBV6-5 to TRBJ1-5; D is unresolved. The V end lost 6 bases, the J end lost 0 bases, and 12 bases lay between the germline ends. The CDR3 runs to 15 residues. In germline, CDR1 is MNHEY, CDR2 SVGAGI. This chain's CDR3 is CASSPRQNSNQPQHF. DNA for the CDR3: TGTGCCAGCAGCCCCAGGCAAAATAGCAATCAGCCCCAGCATTTT.

This rearrangement joins TRBV2 to TRBJ2-7; D may be TRBD1 (5 bases). The CDR3 length is 13 residues. V was cut by 3 bases and J by 6 bases, with 12 bases left in between. Germline V gene sequence: CDR1 SNHLY, CDR2 FYNNEI. CDR3 region: CASSEGLVIEQYF. The CDR3 region has the DNA TGTGCCAGCAGTGAGGGGCTAGTAATCGAGCAGTACTTC.

This chain uses TRBV28 with TRBJ2-1; the match to TRBD2 covers 7 bases. Per germline, CDR1 MDHEN and CDR2 SYDVKM. The J segment lost 3 bases and the V segment lost 4 bases, leaving 9 bases of the junction unmatched. CDR3 length: 16 residues. The CDR3 region has the DNA TGTGCCAGCAGTTCCGGTCCTAGCGGATACTACAATGAGCAGTTCTTC. Translating it yields CASSSGPSGYYNEQFF.

Only a few counts were recorded for this clone. This chain connects TRBV11-2 to TRBJ2-5, with TRBD2 matching 8 bases. There are 16 residues in the CDR3. Per germline, CDR1 SGHAT and CDR2 FQNNGV. V gave up 1 base and J gave up 1 base; unmatched junction bases: 5. The CDR3 sequence: CASSLGTSGPQETQYF. The CDR3 DNA reads TGTGCCAGCAGCTTAGGCACTAGCGGCCCCCAAGAGACCCAGTACTTC.

The gene calls are TRBV11-2 and TRBJ1-4, with no clear D. The CDR3 runs to 14 residues. Germline V lookup: CDR1 SGHAT, CDR2 FQNNGV. Trimming took 5 bases from V and 6 from J, leaving 13 bases between them. CDR3 sequence reads: CASSPVGRDEKLFF. In DNA, the CDR3 is TGTGCCAGCAGCCCAGTCGGTCGGGATGAAAAACTGTTTTTT.

In nucleotides, the CDR3 is TGCGCCAGCAGTCCCGGGACAGGGGGAAACACCATATATTTT. Encoded protein: CASSPGTGGNTIYF. J is TRBJ1-3 and V is TRBV5-1, with 9 bases matching TRBD1. The germline V gene encodes CDR1 SGHRS and CDR2 YFSETQ. The CDR3 length is 14 residues. V lost 5 bases to trimming and J lost 4 bases; unmatched junction nucleotides: 4. The variable domain in full, completed from reference TRBV5-1 and TRBJ1-3, reads KAGVTQTPRYLIKTRGQQVTLSCSPISGHRSVSWYQQTPGQGLQFLFEYFSETQRNKGNFPGRFSGRQFSNSRSEMNVSTLELGDSALYLCASSPGTGGNTIYFGEGSWLTVV.

The rearrangement links TRBV6-6 to TRBJ2-1; tentatively, D is TRBD1 or TRBD2 (6 bases each). Germline V gene lookup returns CDR1 MNHNY and CDR2 SVGAGI (reference sequence). The CDR3 loop spans 14 amino acids. Between the trimmed V and J ends, which lost 2 bases and 5 bases, there was a span of 10 bases. This chain's CDR3 is CASSYGRDNNEQFF. The CDR3 DNA reads as TGTGCCAGCAGTTACGGGCGGGACAACAATGAGCAGTTCTTC.

The V call is TRBV13, the J call TRBJ2-7, with D possibly being TRBD1 (6 bases). CDR3 length equals 15 residues. V lost 1 base, J lost 3 bases, and 13 bases lay in between. Germline V CDR1 and CDR2: PRHDT, FYEKMQ (reference sequence). The CDR3 coding sequence is TGTGCCAGCAGCTTAGCCTACAGGGTTGGCTACGAGCAGTACTTC. Its translation is CASSLAYRVGYEQYF.